This is a list of T cell receptor beta chains from one sample in a study of blood T cell repertoires in COVID-19. Sequencing was performed with immunoSEQ multiplex PCR; in TCRdb, only in-frame clones are kept and a portion is missing. The table includes around 250,000 clones, approximately 89% detected once. Sequenced material: peripheral blood. The receptors derive from a woman in her seventies with COVID-19, enrolled during active disease. Both conserved end residues are part of each CDR3. D genes are given only for firm matches. The size of a clone is reported for some rows only, either as once, few or many, or as a class for expanded clones.

V gene: TRBV11-3
clone size: -
J gene: TRBJ1-2
D gene: -
CDR3 protein: CASSFKTDYGYTF
CDR3 DNA: TGTGCCAGCAGCTTTAAAACGGACTATGGCTACACCTTC

V gene: TRBV27
clone size: few
J gene: TRBJ1-2
D gene: -
CDR3 protein: CASSSGGTNYGYTF
CDR3 DNA: TGTGCCAGCAGTTCGGGAGGCACCAACTATGGCTACACCTTC

V gene: TRBV5-6
clone size: few
J gene: TRBJ2-1
D gene: TRBD2
CDR3 protein: CASSLVTAGVGEQFF
CDR3 DNA: TGTGCCAGCAGCTTGGTTACAGCGGGAGTAGGTGAGCAGTTCTTC

V gene: TRBV2
clone size: -
J gene: TRBJ2-7
D gene: -
CDR3 protein: CASSQEYEQYF
CDR3 DNA: TGTGCCAGCAGTCAGGAATACGAGCAGTACTTC

V gene: TRBV5-5
clone size: -
J gene: TRBJ2-2
D gene: -
CDR3 protein: CASSSRGTTGELFF
CDR3 DNA: TGTGCCAGCAGCTCTCGCGGGACGACCGGGGAGCTGTTTTTT

V gene: TRBV5-1
clone size: -
J gene: TRBJ1-5
D gene: -
CDR3 protein: CASSLGAGDQPQHF
CDR3 DNA: TGCGCCAGCAGCTTGGGGGCAGGGGATCAGCCCCAGCATTTT

V gene: TRBV10-3
clone size: -
J gene: TRBJ2-2
D gene: TRBD2
CDR3 protein: CAISEGGRGTGELFF
CDR3 DNA: TGTGCCATCAGTGAGGGCGGGAGGGGGACCGGGGAGCTGTTTTTT

V gene: TRBV29-1
clone size: few
J gene: TRBJ2-2
D gene: TRBD1
CDR3 protein: CSVGRGTGDAGELFF
CDR3 DNA: TGCAGCGTTGGGCGTGGGACAGGGGATGCCGGGGAGCTGTTTTTT

V gene: TRBV28
clone size: -
J gene: TRBJ1-1
D gene: -
CDR3 protein: CASSLVSGLNTEAFF
CDR3 DNA: TGTGCCAGCAGTTTAGTGTCAGGGCTGAACACTGAAGCTTTCTTT

V gene: TRBV7-2
clone size: -
J gene: TRBJ1-4
D gene: TRBD1
CDR3 protein: CASSLSQQGVGEKLFF
CDR3 DNA: TGTGCCAGCAGCTTATCGCAACAGGGGGTCGGAGAAAAACTGTTTTTT

V gene: TRBV24-1
clone size: -
J gene: TRBJ2-1
D gene: -
CDR3 protein: CATSGLGTSFSYNEQFF
CDR3 DNA: TGTGCCACCAGTGGACTCGGGACAAGCTTCTCCTACAATGAGCAGTTCTTC

V gene: TRBV19
clone size: -
J gene: TRBJ1-5
D gene: TRBD1
CDR3 protein: CASSISNRGGNQPQHF
CDR3 DNA: TGTGCCAGTAGTATCAGTAACAGGGGAGGCAATCAGCCCCAGCATTTT

V gene: TRBV2
clone size: -
J gene: TRBJ1-1
D gene: -
CDR3 protein: CASRAQAMNTEAFF
CDR3 DNA: TGTGCCAGCAGGGCACAGGCCATGAACACTGAAGCTTTCTTT

V gene: TRBV6-2/TRBV6-3
clone size: -
J gene: TRBJ2-7
D gene: -
CDR3 protein: CASSHRRGSLDYEQYF
CDR3 DNA: TGTGCCAGCAGCCACCGACGAGGGTCCCTAGACTACGAGCAGTACTTC

V gene: TRBV27
clone size: -
J gene: TRBJ2-7
D gene: TRBD1
CDR3 protein: CASSGGTGGLEQYF
CDR3 DNA: TGTGCCAGCAGTGGGGGGACAGGGGGGTTGGAGCAGTACTTC

V gene: TRBV12-3/TRBV12-4
clone size: once
J gene: TRBJ1-2
D gene: -
CDR3 protein: CASSLARGDGYTF
CDR3 DNA: TGTGCCAGCAGTTTAGCGCGGGGGGATGGCTACACCTTC

V gene: TRBV6-2/TRBV6-3
clone size: -
J gene: TRBJ2-7
D gene: -
CDR3 protein: CASSPRPTSDEQYF
CDR3 DNA: TGTGCCAGCAGCCCCCGCCCTACTAGTGACGAGCAGTACTTC

V gene: TRBV18
clone size: -
J gene: TRBJ1-3
D gene: -
CDR3 protein: CASSLAGNSANTIYF
CDR3 DNA: TGTGCCAGCTCATTAGCCGGGAACTCCGCAAACACCATATATTTT

V gene: TRBV6-4
clone size: -
J gene: TRBJ1-2
D gene: -
CDR3 protein: CASRQAGDTNYGYTF
CDR3 DNA: TGTGCCAGCAGACAAGCGGGGGATACTAACTATGGCTACACCTTC

V gene: TRBV5-8
clone size: -
J gene: TRBJ1-3
D gene: -
CDR3 protein: CASSFGRFRGNTIYF
CDR3 DNA: TGTGCCAGCAGCTTTGGTAGATTTCGTGGAAACACCATATATTTT

V gene: TRBV14
clone size: -
J gene: TRBJ2-3
D gene: TRBD2
CDR3 protein: CASSQWGGRNTDTQYF
CDR3 DNA: TGTGCCAGCAGCCAGTGGGGCGGGAGGAACACAGATACGCAGTATTTT

V gene: TRBV28
clone size: once
J gene: TRBJ2-1
D gene: TRBD2
CDR3 protein: CASSLWREIANEQFF
CDR3 DNA: TGTGCCAGCAGTTTATGGCGGGAGATAGCCAATGAGCAGTTCTTC

V gene: TRBV9
clone size: -
J gene: TRBJ2-1
D gene: TRBD1
CDR3 protein: CASSRPTGVDEQFF
CDR3 DNA: TGTGCCAGCTCCAGGCCTACAGGGGTGGATGAGCAGTTCTTC

V gene: TRBV10-3
clone size: -
J gene: TRBJ2-3
D gene: -
CDR3 protein: CAISESQGLNTDTQYF
CDR3 DNA: TGTGCCATCAGTGAGTCGCAGGGGCTAAACACAGATACGCAGTATTTT

V gene: TRBV6-6
clone size: -
J gene: TRBJ2-7
D gene: -
CDR3 protein: CASSYGPTEQYF
CDR3 DNA: TGTGCCAGCAGTTACGGGCCTACCGAGCAGTACTTC

V gene: TRBV10-1
clone size: -
J gene: TRBJ1-4
D gene: TRBD1
CDR3 protein: CASSEDWDRGPRGANEKLFF
CDR3 DNA: TGCGCCAGCAGTGAAGACTGGGACAGGGGGCCGCGGGGTGCTAATGAAAAACTGTTTTTT

V gene: TRBV19
clone size: -
J gene: TRBJ1-2
D gene: TRBD1
CDR3 protein: CASNGQGGYYGYTF
CDR3 DNA: TGTGCCAGTAACGGACAGGGAGGTTACTATGGCTACACCTTC

V gene: TRBV29-1
clone size: once
J gene: TRBJ2-5
D gene: -
CDR3 protein: CSVGRGNQETQYF
CDR3 DNA: TGCAGCGTTGGGCGAGGGAACCAAGAGACCCAGTACTTC

V gene: TRBV24-1
clone size: -
J gene: TRBJ2-7
D gene: -
CDR3 protein: CATSGQSYEQYF
CDR3 DNA: TGTGCCACCAGTGGACAAAGCTACGAGCAGTACTTC

V gene: TRBV5-4
clone size: -
J gene: TRBJ2-3
D gene: -
CDR3 protein: CASSAGLGADTQYF
CDR3 DNA: TGTGCCAGCAGCGCGGGCCTGGGAGCAGATACGCAGTATTTT

V gene: TRBV11-3
clone size: -
J gene: TRBJ2-1
D gene: -
CDR3 protein: CASSLGAVGEQFF
CDR3 DNA: TGTGCCAGCAGCTTAGGGGCAGTCGGTGAGCAGTTCTTC